This T cell receptor beta chain was sequenced for a study of T-cell reconstitution after alpha-beta-depleted transplantation in children. The CDR3 has 19 residues. From germline, CDR1 is ENHRY and CDR2 SYGVKD. Germline trimming cut 0 bases from V and 3 bases from J; bases unmatched to any gene: 14. Unique molecular identifiers were built into the TCRbeta library. TCRdb used MiXCR to reprocess the PCR reads, holding one entry per CDR3 protein. The sample contains about 610,000 distinct CDR3 sequences, 10% of which appear only once. This specimen consisted of PBMCs from the stem cell graft donor, obtained from the stem cell graft. This receptor was obtained from a human donor who donated a stem cell graft to a child with acute myeloid leukemia. V gene TRBV10-3 combines with J gene TRBJ1-2, with TRBD1 matching over 9 bases. Here the CDR3 reads CAISESILLRTGAHYGYTF. In DNA, the CDR3 is TGTGCCATCAGTGAGTCTATTCTCCTCCGGACAGGGGCCCACTATGGCTACACCTTC.